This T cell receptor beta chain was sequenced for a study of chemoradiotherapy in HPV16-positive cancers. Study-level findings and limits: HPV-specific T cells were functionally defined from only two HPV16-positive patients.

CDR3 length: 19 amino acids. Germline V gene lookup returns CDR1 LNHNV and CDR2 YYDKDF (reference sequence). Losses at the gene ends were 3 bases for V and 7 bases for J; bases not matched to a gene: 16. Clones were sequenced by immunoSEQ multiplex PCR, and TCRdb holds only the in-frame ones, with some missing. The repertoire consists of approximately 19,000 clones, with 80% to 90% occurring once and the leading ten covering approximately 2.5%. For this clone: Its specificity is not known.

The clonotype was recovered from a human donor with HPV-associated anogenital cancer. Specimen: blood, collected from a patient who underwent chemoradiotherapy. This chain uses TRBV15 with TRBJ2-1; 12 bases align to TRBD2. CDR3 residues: CATSSEGSSGGDRRNEQFF. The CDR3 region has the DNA TGTGCCACCAGCAGCGAGGGGTCTAGCGGGGGGGATCGGAGGAATGAGCAGTTCTTC. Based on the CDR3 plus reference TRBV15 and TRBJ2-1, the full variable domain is DAMVIQNPRYQVTQFGKPVTLSCSQTLNHNVMYWYQQKSSQAPKLLFHYYDKDFNNEADTPDNFQSRRPNTSFCFLDIRSPGLGDTAMYLCATSSEGSSGGDRRNEQFFGPGTRLTVL.